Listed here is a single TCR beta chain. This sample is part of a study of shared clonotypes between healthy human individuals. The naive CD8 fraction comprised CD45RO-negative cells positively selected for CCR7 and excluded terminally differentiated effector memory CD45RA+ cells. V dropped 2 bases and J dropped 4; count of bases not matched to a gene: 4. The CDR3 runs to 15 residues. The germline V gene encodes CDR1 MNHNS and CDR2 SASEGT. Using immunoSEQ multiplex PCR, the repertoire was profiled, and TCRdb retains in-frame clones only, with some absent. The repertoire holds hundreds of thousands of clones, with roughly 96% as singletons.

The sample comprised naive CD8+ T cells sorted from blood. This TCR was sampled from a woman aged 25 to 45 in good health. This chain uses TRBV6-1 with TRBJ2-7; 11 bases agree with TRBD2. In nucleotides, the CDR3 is TGTGCCAGCAGTGAATCCGGGACTAGCGGTTACGAGCAGTACTTC. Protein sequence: CASSESGTSGYEQYF.